This TCR beta chain was observed in a study of blood T cells in healthy people across ages. CDR3 length equals 15 residues. Trimming cost V 0 bases and J 6 bases, with 12 bases left between them. Germline CDR1 is MRHNA and CDR2 is SNTAGT. Many counts were recorded for this clonotype. Using a J-beta primer mix together with a sample-barcoded 5' primer, a second PCR was run for about 6 to 12 cycles. TCRdb analysed the 5' RACE reads with MiXCR anew, one entry per CDR3 protein. The table shows 500,000 to 650,000 distinct CDR3 sequences, with about 29% occurring only once. This sample was shared with a second study, whose subject was T cells of mothers and their children. That source notes: At a rate of roughly 1.4 ug per 15 ul, cDNA synthesis received all of the extracted RNA.

This chain joins TRBV6-4 and TRBJ2-1; the D gene could be TRBD1 or TRBD2 (6 bases each). This receptor was taken from a boy younger than 10 in good health. Sequenced material: blood. The CDR3 loop reads CASSDSRGETNEQFF. CDR3 bases: TGTGCCAGCAGTGACTCAAGGGGGGAGACCAATGAGCAGTTCTTC.